The source of this TCR beta chain is a study of identical twins. MiXCR, applied by TCRdb to the 5' RACE reads, yields one record per CDR3 protein. The repertoire has approximately 220,000 distinct CDR3 sequences, 7.5% of them found once; the top ten carry more than 1.5%. The germline V and J ends were trimmed by 6 bases and 3 bases, with 11 bases remaining between them. The CDR3 extends over 13 amino acids. The germline V gene encodes CDR1 MNHNS and CDR2 SASEGT. Another study also made use of these data, one on yellow fever vaccine responses in identical twins.

This clonotype originated in a young woman in good health. The specimen sequenced was memory (CD45RO+) T cells sorted from blood. The V and J genes are TRBV6-1 and TRBJ1-2; D may be TRBD1 (6 bases). CDR3 residues: CASRRGGDYGYTF. Written as DNA, the CDR3 is TGTGCCAGCAGAAGGGGGGGGGACTATGGCTACACCTTC.